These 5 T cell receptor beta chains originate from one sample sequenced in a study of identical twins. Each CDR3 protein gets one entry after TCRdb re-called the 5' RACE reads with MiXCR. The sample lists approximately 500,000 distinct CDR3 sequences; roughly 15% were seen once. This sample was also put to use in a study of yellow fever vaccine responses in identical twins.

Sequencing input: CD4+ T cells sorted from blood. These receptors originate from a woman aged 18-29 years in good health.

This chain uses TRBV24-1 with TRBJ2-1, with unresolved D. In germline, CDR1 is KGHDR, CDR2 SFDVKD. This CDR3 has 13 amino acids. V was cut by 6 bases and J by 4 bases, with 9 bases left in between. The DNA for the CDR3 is TGTGCCACCAGTCAGTTCTCGTACAATGAGCAGTTCTTC. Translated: CATSQFSYNEQFF.

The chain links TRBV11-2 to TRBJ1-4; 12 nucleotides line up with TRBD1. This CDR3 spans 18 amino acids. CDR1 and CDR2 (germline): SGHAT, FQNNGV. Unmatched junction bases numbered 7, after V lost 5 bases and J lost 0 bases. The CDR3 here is CASSRTGQGAATNEKLFF. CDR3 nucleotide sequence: TGTGCCAGCAGCCGTACGGGACAGGGGGCAGCAACTAATGAAAAACTGTTTTTT.

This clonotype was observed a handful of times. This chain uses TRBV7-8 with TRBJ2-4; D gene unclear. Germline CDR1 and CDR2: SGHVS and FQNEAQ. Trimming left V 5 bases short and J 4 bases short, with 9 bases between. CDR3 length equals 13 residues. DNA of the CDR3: TGTGCCAGCAGCCTAACGGCGAAAAACATTCAGTACTTC. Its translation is CASSLTAKNIQYF. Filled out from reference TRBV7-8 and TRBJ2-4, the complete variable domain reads GAGVSQSPRYKVAKRGQDVALRCDPISGHVSLFWYQQALGQGPEFLTYFQNEAQLDKSGLPSDRFFAERPEGSVSTLKIQRTQQEDSAVYLCASSLTAKNIQYFGAGTRLSVL.

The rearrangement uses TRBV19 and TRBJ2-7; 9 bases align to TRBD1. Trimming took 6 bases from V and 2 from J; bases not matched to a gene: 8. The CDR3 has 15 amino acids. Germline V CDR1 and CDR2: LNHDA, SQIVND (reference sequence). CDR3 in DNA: TGTGCCAGTAGCCAATTCGGGACAGGGCCCTACGAGCAGTACTTC. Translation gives CASSQFGTGPYEQYF.

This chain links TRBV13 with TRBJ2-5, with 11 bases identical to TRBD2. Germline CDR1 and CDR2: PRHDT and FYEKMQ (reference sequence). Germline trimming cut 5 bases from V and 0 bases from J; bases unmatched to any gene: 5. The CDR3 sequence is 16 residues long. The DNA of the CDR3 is TGTGCCAGCAGCCTAGCGGGGGGAACGTACCAAGAGACCCAGTACTTC. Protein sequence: CASSLAGGTYQETQYF.